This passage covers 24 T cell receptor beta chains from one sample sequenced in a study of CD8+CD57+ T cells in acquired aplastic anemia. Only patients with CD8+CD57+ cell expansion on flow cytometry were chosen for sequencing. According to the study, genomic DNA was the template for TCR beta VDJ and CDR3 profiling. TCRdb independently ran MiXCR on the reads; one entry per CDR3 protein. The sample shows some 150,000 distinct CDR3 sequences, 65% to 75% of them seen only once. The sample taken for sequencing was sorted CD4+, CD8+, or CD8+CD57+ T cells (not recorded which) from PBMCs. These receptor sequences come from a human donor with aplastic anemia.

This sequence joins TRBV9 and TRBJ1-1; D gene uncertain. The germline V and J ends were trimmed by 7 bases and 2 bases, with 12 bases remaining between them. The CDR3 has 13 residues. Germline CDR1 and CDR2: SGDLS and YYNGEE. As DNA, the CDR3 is TGTGCCAGCGGGCAGCAAACTAACACTGAAGCTTTCTTT. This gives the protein CASGQQTNTEAFF.

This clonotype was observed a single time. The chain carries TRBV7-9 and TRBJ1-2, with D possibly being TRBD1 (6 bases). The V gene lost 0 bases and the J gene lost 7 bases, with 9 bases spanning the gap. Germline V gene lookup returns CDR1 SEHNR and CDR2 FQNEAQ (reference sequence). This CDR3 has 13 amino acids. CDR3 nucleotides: TGTGCCAGCAGCTTAGCTGGGGGGCTTGGCTACACCTTC. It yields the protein CASSLAGGLGYTF.

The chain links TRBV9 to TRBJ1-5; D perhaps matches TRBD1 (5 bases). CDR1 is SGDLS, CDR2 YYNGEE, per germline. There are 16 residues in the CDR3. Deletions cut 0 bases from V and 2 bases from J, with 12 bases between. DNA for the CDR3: TGTGCCAGCAGCGTAGACCCACAGGTGGGCAATCAGCCCCAGCATTTT. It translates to CASSVDPQVGNQPQHF.

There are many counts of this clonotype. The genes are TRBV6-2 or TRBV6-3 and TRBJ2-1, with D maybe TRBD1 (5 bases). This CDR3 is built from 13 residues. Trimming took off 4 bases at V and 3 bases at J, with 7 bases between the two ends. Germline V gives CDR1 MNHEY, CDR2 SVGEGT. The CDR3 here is CASSLGDYNEQFF. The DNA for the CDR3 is TGTGCCAGCAGTTTAGGGGACTACAATGAGCAGTTCTTC.

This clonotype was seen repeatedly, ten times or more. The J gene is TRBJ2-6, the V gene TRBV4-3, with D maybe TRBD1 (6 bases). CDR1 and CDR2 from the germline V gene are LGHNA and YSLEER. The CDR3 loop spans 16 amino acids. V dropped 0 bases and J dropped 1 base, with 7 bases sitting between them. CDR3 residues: CASSQDGTSGANVLTF. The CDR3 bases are TGCGCCAGCAGCCAAGATGGGACATCTGGGGCCAACGTCCTGACTTTC.

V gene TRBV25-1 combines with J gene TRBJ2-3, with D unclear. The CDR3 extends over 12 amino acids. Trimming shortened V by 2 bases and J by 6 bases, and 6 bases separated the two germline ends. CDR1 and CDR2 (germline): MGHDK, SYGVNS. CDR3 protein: CASSEPSDTQYF. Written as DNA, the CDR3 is TGTGCCAGCAGTGAACCGTCCGATACGCAGTATTTT. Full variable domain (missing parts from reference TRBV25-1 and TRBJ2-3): EADIYQTPRYLVIGTGKKITLECSQTMGHDKMYWYQQDPGMELHLIHYSYGVNSTEKGDLSSESTVSRIRTEHFPLTLESARPSHTSQYLCASSEPSDTQYFGPGTRLTVL.

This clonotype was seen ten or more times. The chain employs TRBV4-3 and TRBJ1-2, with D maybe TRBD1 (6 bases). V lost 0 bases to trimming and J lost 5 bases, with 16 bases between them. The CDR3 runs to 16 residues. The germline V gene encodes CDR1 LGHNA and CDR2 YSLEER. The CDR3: CASSQDRGGARYGYTF. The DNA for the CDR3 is TGCGCCAGCAGCCAAGATCGGGGGGGGGCGAGATATGGCTACACCTTC.

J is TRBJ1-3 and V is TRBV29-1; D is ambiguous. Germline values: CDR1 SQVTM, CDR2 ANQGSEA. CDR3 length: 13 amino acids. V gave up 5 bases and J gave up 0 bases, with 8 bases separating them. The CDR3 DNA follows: TGCAGCGTTCGGCGGTACTCTGGAAACACCATATATTTT. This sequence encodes CSVRRYSGNTIYF. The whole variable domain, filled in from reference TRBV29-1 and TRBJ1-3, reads SAVISQKPSRDICQRGTSLTIQCQVDSQVTMMFWYRQQPGQSLTLIATANQGSEATYESGFVIDKFPISRPNLTFSTLTVSNMSPEDSSIYLCSVRRYSGNTIYFGEGSWLTVV.

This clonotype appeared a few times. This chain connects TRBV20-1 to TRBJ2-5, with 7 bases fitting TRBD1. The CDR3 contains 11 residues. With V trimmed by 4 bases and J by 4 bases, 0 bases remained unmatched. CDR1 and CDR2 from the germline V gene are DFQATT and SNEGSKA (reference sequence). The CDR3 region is CSANRGETQYF. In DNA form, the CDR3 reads TGCAGTGCTAACAGGGGAGAGACCCAGTACTTC.

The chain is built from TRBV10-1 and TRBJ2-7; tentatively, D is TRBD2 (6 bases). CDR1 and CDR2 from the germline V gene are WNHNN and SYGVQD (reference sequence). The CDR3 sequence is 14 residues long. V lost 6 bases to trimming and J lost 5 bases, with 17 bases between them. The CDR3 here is CASSQDPGEDEQYF. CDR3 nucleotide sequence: TGCGCCAGCAGCCAAGACCCGGGGGAAGACGAGCAGTACTTC.

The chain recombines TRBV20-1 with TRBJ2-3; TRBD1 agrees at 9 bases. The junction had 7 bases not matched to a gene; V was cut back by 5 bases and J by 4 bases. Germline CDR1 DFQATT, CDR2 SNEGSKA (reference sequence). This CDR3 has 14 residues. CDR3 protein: CSAVTGGPADTQYF. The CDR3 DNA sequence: TGCAGTGCTGTAACAGGGGGCCCGGCAGATACGCAGTATTTT.

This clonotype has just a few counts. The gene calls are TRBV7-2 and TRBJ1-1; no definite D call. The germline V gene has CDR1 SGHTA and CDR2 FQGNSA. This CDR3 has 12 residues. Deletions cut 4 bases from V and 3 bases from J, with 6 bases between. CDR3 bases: TGTGCCAGCAGCTACGCGGACACTGAAGCTTTCTTT. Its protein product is CASSYADTEAFF. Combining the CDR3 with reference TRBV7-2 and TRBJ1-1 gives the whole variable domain GAGVSQSPSNKVTEKGKDVELRCDPISGHTALYWYRQSLGQGLEFLIYFQGNSAPDKSGLPSDRFSAERTGGSVSTLTIQRTQQEDSAVYLCASSYADTEAFFGQGTRLTVV.

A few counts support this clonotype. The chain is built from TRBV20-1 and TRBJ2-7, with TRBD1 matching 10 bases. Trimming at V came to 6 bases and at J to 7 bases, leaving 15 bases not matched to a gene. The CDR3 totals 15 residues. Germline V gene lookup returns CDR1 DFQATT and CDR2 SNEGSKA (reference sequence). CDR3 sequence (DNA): TGCAGTGCGTACCCACCCGGGACAGGGGAGAGTGAGCAGTACTTC. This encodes CSAYPPGTGESEQYF.

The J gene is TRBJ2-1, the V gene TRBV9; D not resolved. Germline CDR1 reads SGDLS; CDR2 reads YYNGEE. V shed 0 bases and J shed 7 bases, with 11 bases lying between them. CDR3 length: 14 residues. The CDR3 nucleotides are TGTGCCAGCAGCGTAGATAAGGGCCTTAATGAGCAGTTCTTC. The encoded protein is CASSVDKGLNEQFF.

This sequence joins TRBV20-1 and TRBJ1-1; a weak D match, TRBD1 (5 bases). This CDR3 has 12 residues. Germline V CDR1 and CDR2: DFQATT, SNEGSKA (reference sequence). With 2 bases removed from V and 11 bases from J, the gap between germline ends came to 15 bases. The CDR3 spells CSARLQGAAAFF. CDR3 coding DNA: TGCAGTGCTAGACTGCAGGGAGCCGCGGCTTTCTTT.

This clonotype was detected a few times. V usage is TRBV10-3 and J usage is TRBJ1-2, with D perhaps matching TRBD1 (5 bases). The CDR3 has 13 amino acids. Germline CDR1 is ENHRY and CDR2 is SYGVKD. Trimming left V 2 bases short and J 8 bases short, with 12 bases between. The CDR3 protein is CAISERGAVGYTF. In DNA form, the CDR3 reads TGTGCCATCAGTGAGCGCGGGGCTGTAGGCTACACCTTC.

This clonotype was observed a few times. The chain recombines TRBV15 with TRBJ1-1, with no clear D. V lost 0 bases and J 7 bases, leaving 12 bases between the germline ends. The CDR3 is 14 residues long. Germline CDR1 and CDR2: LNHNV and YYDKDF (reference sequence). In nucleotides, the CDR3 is TGTGCCACCAGCAGAGATAAATTAGTCAGTGAAGCTTTCTTT. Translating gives CATSRDKLVSEAFF.

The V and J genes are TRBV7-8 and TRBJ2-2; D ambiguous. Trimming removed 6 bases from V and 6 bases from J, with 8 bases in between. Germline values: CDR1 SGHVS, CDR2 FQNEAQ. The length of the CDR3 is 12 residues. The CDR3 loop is CASRRYAGELFF. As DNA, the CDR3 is TGTGCCAGCAGGAGGTACGCCGGGGAGCTGTTTTTT.

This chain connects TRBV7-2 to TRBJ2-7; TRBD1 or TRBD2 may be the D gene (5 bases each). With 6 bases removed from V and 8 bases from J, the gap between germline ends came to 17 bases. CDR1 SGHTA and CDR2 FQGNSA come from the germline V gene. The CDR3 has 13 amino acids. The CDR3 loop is CASSSGPSRKQYF. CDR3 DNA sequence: TGTGCCAGCAGTTCGGGACCCTCTCGAAAGCAGTACTTC.

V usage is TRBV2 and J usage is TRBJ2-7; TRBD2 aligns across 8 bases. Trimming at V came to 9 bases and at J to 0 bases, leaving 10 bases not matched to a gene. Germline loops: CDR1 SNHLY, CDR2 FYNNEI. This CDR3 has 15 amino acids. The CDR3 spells CASSRGGLSSYEQYF. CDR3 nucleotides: TGTGCCAGTAGCCGGGGGGGCCTCAGCTCCTACGAGCAGTACTTC.

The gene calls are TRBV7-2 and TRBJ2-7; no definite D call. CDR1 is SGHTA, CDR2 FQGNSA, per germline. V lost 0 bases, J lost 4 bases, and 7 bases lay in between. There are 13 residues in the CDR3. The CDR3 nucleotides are TGTGCCAGCAGCTTAGCGCCGGAGTACGAGCAGTACTTC. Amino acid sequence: CASSLAPEYEQYF.

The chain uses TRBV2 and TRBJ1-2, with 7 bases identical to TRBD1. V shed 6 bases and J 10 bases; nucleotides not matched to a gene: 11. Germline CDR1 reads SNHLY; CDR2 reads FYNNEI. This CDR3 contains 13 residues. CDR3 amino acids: CASSVTGFGDYTF. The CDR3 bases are TGTGCCAGCAGCGTGACAGGGTTCGGAGACTACACCTTC.

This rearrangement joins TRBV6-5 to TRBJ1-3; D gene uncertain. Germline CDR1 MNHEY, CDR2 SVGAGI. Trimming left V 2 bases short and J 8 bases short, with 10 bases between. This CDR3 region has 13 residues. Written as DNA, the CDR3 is TGTGCCAGCAGTTACCAAGCTTCGGACACCATATATTTT. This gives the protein CASSYQASDTIYF.

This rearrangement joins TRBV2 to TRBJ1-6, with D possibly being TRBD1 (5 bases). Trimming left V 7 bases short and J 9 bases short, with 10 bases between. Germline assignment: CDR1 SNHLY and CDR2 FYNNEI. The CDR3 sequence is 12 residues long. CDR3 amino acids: CASKQGGSPLHF. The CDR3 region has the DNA TGTGCCAGCAAGCAGGGCGGTTCACCCCTCCACTTT.